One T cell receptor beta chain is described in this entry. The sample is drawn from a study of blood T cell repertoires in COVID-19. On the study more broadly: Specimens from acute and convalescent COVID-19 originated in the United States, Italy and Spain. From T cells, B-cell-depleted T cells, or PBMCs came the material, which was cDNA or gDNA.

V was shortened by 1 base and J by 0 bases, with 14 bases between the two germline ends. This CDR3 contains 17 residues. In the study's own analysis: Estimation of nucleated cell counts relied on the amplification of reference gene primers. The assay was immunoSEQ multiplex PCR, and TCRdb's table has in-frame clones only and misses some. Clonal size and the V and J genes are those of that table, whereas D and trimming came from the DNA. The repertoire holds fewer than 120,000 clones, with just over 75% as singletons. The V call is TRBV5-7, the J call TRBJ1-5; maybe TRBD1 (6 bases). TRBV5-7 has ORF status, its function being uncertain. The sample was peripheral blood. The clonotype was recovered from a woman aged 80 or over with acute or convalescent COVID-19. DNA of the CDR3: TGTGCCAGCAGCTTGTCCGCGGGGGCAAATAGCAATCAGCCCCAGCATTTT. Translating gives CASSLSAGANSNQPQHF.